These 30 T cell receptor beta chains originate from one sample sequenced in a study of Ad26.COV2.S vaccination and SARS-CoV-2 variants. The assay was immunoSEQ multiplex PCR, and TCRdb's table has in-frame clones only and misses some. The table includes around 270,000 clones, about 83% detected once. Treatment reported: some 19 received Ad26.COV2.S at low or high dose, single or two shots; 5 received placebo; per-sample allocation not given. Collection of samples fell on day 63 after the first vaccine or placebo injection. Material: peripheral blood, obtained in a trial of Ad26.COV2.S vaccine versus placebo. The receptors were sampled from a person aged 18-60 years who received the Ad26.COV2.S COVID-19 vaccine or a placebo.

This chain joins TRBV7-2 and TRBJ1-2; the D is unclear. The germline V gene encodes CDR1 SGHTA and CDR2 FQGNSA. This CDR3 spans 14 amino acids. V was clipped by 1 base and J by 7 bases, with 13 bases between them. The chain's CDR3 is CASSLERRWVGYTF. The CDR3 nucleotides read TGTGCCAGCAGCTTAGAGCGGAGATGGGTTGGCTACACCTTC.

This clone was recorded only once. The chain carries TRBV19 and TRBJ1-5, with a weak D call TRBD1 (5 bases). The V and J ends lost 5 bases and 1 base respectively, with 9 bases between them. The CDR3 totals 14 residues. Germline loops: CDR1 LNHDA, CDR2 SQIVND (reference sequence). The CDR3 bases are TGTGCCAGTAGTCCGCGGGACAGCAATCAGCCCCAGCATTTT. Translation: CASSPRDSNQPQHF.

This chain uses TRBV7-2 with TRBJ1-2, with D perhaps TRBD1 (6 bases). The germline gives CDR1 SGHTA, CDR2 FQGNSA. The CDR3 has 15 residues. The V and J ends lost 0 bases and 4 bases respectively, with 12 bases between them. CDR3 DNA sequence: TGTGCCAGCAGCTTAGCACCACAGGGCCCCTATGGCTACACCTTC. Translating it yields CASSLAPQGPYGYTF.

The CDR3 loop reads CASSVAAANGELFF. DNA for the CDR3: TGTGCCAGCAGCGTAGCGGCTGCGAATGGGGAGCTGTTTTTT. The rearrangement links TRBV9 to TRBJ2-2; D unresolved. Deletions cut 0 bases from V and 8 bases from J, with 11 bases between. Germline-derived CDR1 and CDR2 are SGDLS and YYNGEE. The CDR3 contains 14 residues.

The V gene is TRBV6-5, the J gene TRBJ1-1; D possibly corresponds to TRBD1 (6 bases). The germline V gene encodes CDR1 MNHEY and CDR2 SVGAGI. The V and J ends lost 2 bases and 4 bases respectively, with 17 bases between them. The CDR3 has 16 amino acids. The CDR3 DNA reads as TGTGCCAGCAGTTACCGCTTTTCGAGGGGGGTCACTGAAGCTTTCTTT. The encoded protein is CASSYRFSRGVTEAFF.

The rearrangement uses TRBV24-1 and TRBJ2-1; D is undetermined. The CDR3 extends over 14 amino acids. Germline values: CDR1 KGHDR, CDR2 SFDVKD. Between the trimmed V and J ends, which lost 2 bases and 8 bases, there was a span of 12 bases. The CDR3 is CATSDSGLSDEQFF. The CDR3, as DNA: TGTGCCACCAGTGATTCGGGCCTAAGCGATGAGCAGTTCTTC.

The chain combines TRBV5-5 with TRBJ2-2; D call uncertain. Germline V gives CDR1 SGHKS, CDR2 YYEKEE (reference sequence). The CDR3 totals 17 residues. Between the trimmed V and J ends, which lost 4 bases and 7 bases, there was a span of 23 bases. The CDR3 is CASSLTRNSFWIGELFF. CDR3 sequence (DNA): TGTGCCAGCAGCCTTACACGAAATAGCTTCTGGATCGGGGAGCTGTTTTTT.

The CDR3 DNA reads as TGCGCCAGCAGTCAATCCCCGGGGGACCTGGGTCGCAATCAGCCCCAGCATTTT. This gives the protein CASSQSPGDLGRNQPQHF. The chain uses TRBV23-1 and TRBJ1-5; TRBD1 is a possible D gene (5 bases). TRBV23-1 belongs to the ORF category, with a function that is uncertain. The CDR3 is 18 residues long. V shed 0 bases and J shed 2 bases, with 17 bases lying between them.

The J gene is TRBJ2-5, the V gene TRBV7-6; no reliable D call. Germline lookup yields CDR1 SGHVS and CDR2 FNYEAQ. This CDR3 contains 15 residues. Trimming shortened V by 4 bases and J by 5 bases, and 17 bases separated the two germline ends. This CDR3 is CASSSFGPKGETQYF. CDR3 in DNA: TGTGCCAGCAGCTCCTTCGGGCCGAAAGGGGAGACCCAGTACTTC. Using reference TRBV7-6 and TRBJ2-5 for the parts outside the CDR3, the full variable domain is GAGVSQSPRYKVTKRGQDVALRCDPISGHVSLYWYRQALGQGPEFLTYFNYEAQQDKSGLPNDRFSAERPEGSISTLTIQRTEQRDSAMYRCASSSFGPKGETQYFGPGTRLLVL.

The CDR3 loop is CAWSVPRGYSPLHF. The CDR3 DNA reads TGTGCCTGGAGTGTACCGAGGGGCTATTCACCCCTCCACTTT. The chain has TRBV30 and TRBJ1-6; possibly TRBD1 for D (5 bases). Trimming stripped 0 bases from V and 8 bases from J, with 11 bases between. CDR1 GTSNPN and CDR2 SVGIG come from the germline V gene (reference sequence). The CDR3 loop spans 14 amino acids.

The rearrangement links TRBV10-3 to TRBJ2-3, with 13 bases identical to TRBD2. The CDR3 has 16 residues. CDR1 is ENHRY, CDR2 SYGVKD, per germline. The junction had 6 bases not matched to a gene; V was cut back by 6 bases and J by 3 bases. This CDR3 is CAIRPGLAGKTDTQYF. As DNA, the CDR3 is TGTGCCATCAGACCGGGACTAGCGGGAAAAACAGATACGCAGTATTTT.

The rearrangement uses TRBV6-5 and TRBJ1-2; weak D call: TRBD1 (6 bases). The germline gives CDR1 MNHEY, CDR2 SVGAGI. The CDR3 extends over 15 amino acids. V lost 0 bases, J lost 2 bases, and 10 bases lay in between. DNA of the CDR3: TGTGCCAGCAGTTACTCGAGGGGGGCGAACTATGGCTACACCTTC. Translated: CASSYSRGANYGYTF.

This clone has just a few counts. The chain joins TRBV23-1 to TRBJ2-2; D is tentatively TRBD1 or TRBD2 (5 bases each). TRBV23-1 belongs to the ORF category, with a function that is uncertain. With 4 bases removed from V and 0 bases from J, the gap between germline ends came to 9 bases. The CDR3 is 15 residues long. This chain's CDR3 is CASSPGTSNTGELFF. CDR3 bases: TGCGCCAGCAGTCCCGGGACCTCGAACACCGGGGAGCTGTTTTTT.

The V and J genes are TRBV18 and TRBJ2-1, with 7 bases that match TRBD2. The V gene end was trimmed by 7 bases and the J gene end by 10 bases; junction bases not matched to a gene: 16. Germline CDR1 and CDR2: KGHSH and LQKENI. The CDR3 length is 15 residues. The CDR3: CASYRPGTMSPEQFF. The CDR3 coding sequence is TGTGCCAGCTACCGCCCCGGGACTATGTCACCCGAGCAGTTCTTC.

The chain has TRBV6-4 and TRBJ2-3; no clear D gene. Germline CDR1 is MRHNA and CDR2 is SNTAGT. V was clipped by 3 bases and J by 3 bases, with 10 bases between them. The CDR3 is 14 amino acids. The CDR3 DNA follows: TGTGCCAGCAGTGAGGGGTACGAAACAGATACGCAGTATTTT. Its protein is CASSEGYETDTQYF.

The rearrangement links TRBV7-2 to TRBJ2-5; D is perhaps TRBD2 (6 bases). The CDR3 sequence is 14 residues long. Trimming removed 5 bases from V and 7 bases from J, with 17 bases in between. Germline loops: CDR1 SGHTA, CDR2 FQGNSA. DNA for the CDR3: TGTGCCAGCAGCCCCCGGCCCAACGGGGGGACCCAGTACTTC. It specifies CASSPRPNGGTQYF.

This clone has a handful of counts. Distinct nucleotide sequences in the sample also encode this CDR3. This chain links TRBV3-1 (or the pseudogene TRBV3-2) with TRBJ1-2; no firm D call. V gave up 4 bases and J gave up 4 bases, with 16 bases separating them. The CDR3 length is 15 residues. Germline CDR1 reads LGHDT; CDR2 reads YNNKEL (reference sequence). CDR3: CASSLRDVRLYGYTF. CDR3 coding DNA: TGTGCCAGCAGCCTTCGAGACGTCAGGCTCTATGGCTACACCTTC.

Of note for this clone: The junction does not match germline at one end; this may be a read error. The chain is built from TRBV2 and TRBJ1-1; D perhaps matches TRBD1 (6 bases). This CDR3 is built from 13 residues. The germline gives CDR1 SNHLY, CDR2 FYNNEI. CDR3 protein: CAGSRGRGMSAFF. CDR3 DNA: TGTGCCGGCAGTAGGGGTAGGGGGATGAGCGCTTTCTTT.

The rearrangement uses TRBV14 and TRBJ2-1, with D unclear. The CDR3 extends over 17 amino acids. Trimming left V 1 base short and J 2 bases short, with 15 bases between. The germline V gene has CDR1 SGHDN and CDR2 FVKESK. In DNA, the CDR3 is TGTGCCAGCAGCCAAGTACCCCGACCCCGTCCCTACAATGAGCAGTTCTTC. Residues: CASSQVPRPRPYNEQFF.

V gene TRBV6-2 or TRBV6-3 combines with J gene TRBJ2-5, with 8 positions matching TRBD2. CDR1 MNHEY and CDR2 SVGEGT come from the germline V gene. With V trimmed by 6 bases and J by 5 bases, 11 bases remained unmatched. This CDR3 is built from 15 residues. The CDR3 spells CASSISGNWLETQYF. The CDR3 nucleotides are TGTGCCAGCAGCATTAGCGGGAATTGGTTGGAGACCCAGTACTTC.

The gene calls are TRBV4-3 and TRBJ2-1; 9 bases fit TRBD1. Trimming cost V 0 bases and J 9 bases; bases outside gene matches: 3. Germline assignment: CDR1 LGHNA and CDR2 YSLEER. This CDR3 has 14 amino acids. In nucleotides, the CDR3 is TGCGCCAGCAGCCAAGAAACAGGGGGCAGTGAGCAGTTCTTC. Translated, it gives CASSQETGGSEQFF.

The V gene is TRBV9, the J gene TRBJ2-1, with D unclear. This CDR3 is 16 amino acids long. Per the germline V gene, CDR1 is SGDLS and CDR2 is YYNGEE. Trimming left V 0 bases short and J 0 bases short, with 10 bases between. The CDR3 loop reads CASSVGDRSSYNEQFF. The CDR3 nucleotides read TGTGCCAGCAGCGTAGGTGACCGGAGCTCCTACAATGAGCAGTTCTTC. The whole variable domain, filled in from reference TRBV9 and TRBJ2-1, reads DSGVTQTPKHLITATGQRVTLRCSPRSGDLSVYWYQQSLDQGLQFLIQYYNGEERAKGNILERFSAQQFPDLHSELNLSSLELGDSALYFCASSVGDRSSYNEQFFGPGTRLTVL.

The rearrangement links TRBV5-1 to TRBJ1-5, with a weak D call TRBD1 (6 bases). Germline CDR1 SGHRS, CDR2 YFSETQ. The CDR3 contains 17 residues. Trimming shortened V by 0 bases and J by 3 bases, and 16 bases separated the two germline ends. CDR3 protein: CASSLDGQGFDNQPQHF. The CDR3 DNA reads TGCGCCAGCAGCTTGGATGGGCAGGGGTTCGACAATCAGCCCCAGCATTTT.

This clone was seen once. J is TRBJ1-5 and V is TRBV6-5; tentatively, D is TRBD1 (5 bases). This CDR3 is built from 13 residues. CDR1 MNHEY and CDR2 SVGAGI come from the germline V gene. V was pared by 6 bases and J by 6 bases, with 12 bases between. The DNA for the CDR3 is TGTGCCAGCAGGCAGGGAGAGGCTCAGCCCCAGCATTTT. It translates to CASRQGEAQPQHF.

This clone showed up just once. The chain links TRBV19 to TRBJ1-2, with TRBD1 identical over 7 bases. This CDR3 is 16 amino acids long. The V and J ends lost 5 bases and 2 bases, in that order; junction bases with no gene match: 11. CDR1 and CDR2 from the germline V gene are LNHDA and SQIVND (reference sequence). The chain's CDR3 is CASSGVSGTDNYGYTF. CDR3 in DNA: TGTGCCAGTAGTGGGGTATCCGGGACAGACAACTATGGCTACACCTTC.

The V gene is TRBV2, the J gene TRBJ2-2; maybe TRBD2 (5 bases). Germline CDR1 and CDR2: SNHLY and FYNNEI. The V gene lost 8 bases and the J gene lost 6 bases, with 13 bases spanning the gap. This CDR3 contains 13 residues. CDR3 nucleotide sequence: TGTGCCAGCGGGTCGGAAGCGGCCGGGGAGCTGTTTTTT. This codes for CASGSEAAGELFF.

The chain recombines TRBV6-2 or TRBV6-3 with TRBJ2-5, with D perhaps matching TRBD1 (6 bases). CDR1 and CDR2 from the germline V gene are MNHEY and SVGEGT. V was clipped by 4 bases and J by 1 base, with 10 bases between them. CDR3 length: 14 residues. In DNA, the CDR3 is TGTGCCAGCAGTTTCCGCAGGGGCCAAGAGACCCAGTACTTC. Residues: CASSFRRGQETQYF.

The V call is TRBV5-6, the J call TRBJ2-7; D remains unclear. CDR3 length: 14 residues. Germline V gene sequence: CDR1 SGHDT, CDR2 YYEEEE. With 3 bases removed from V and 3 bases from J, the gap between germline ends came to 13 bases. In DNA, the CDR3 is TGTGCCAGCAGCTCCTACCTGCAGAGCTACGAGCAGTACTTC. It specifies CASSSYLQSYEQYF.

The CDR3 DNA sequence: TGTGCCAGTAGTGGGCAGACAGGGGGCCCCTACAATGAGCAGTTCTTC. This codes for CASSGQTGGPYNEQFF. The chain joins TRBV19 to TRBJ2-1; TRBD1 matches 10 bases. The CDR3 runs to 16 residues. V shed 5 bases and J 2 bases; nucleotides not matched to a gene: 6. Germline-derived CDR1 and CDR2 are LNHDA and SQIVND (reference sequence).

The J gene is TRBJ1-1, the V gene TRBV6-5, with D perhaps matching TRBD1 (6 bases). From germline, CDR1 is MNHEY and CDR2 SVGAGI. Trimming shortened V by 5 bases and J by 2 bases, and 15 bases separated the two germline ends. The CDR3 contains 15 residues. CDR3 residues: CASSKGVTVNTEAFF. The CDR3 DNA reads TGTGCCAGCAGTAAGGGGGTGACAGTAAACACTGAAGCTTTCTTT.